Included here is one T cell receptor beta chain sequence, with context. Its specificity is unknown. This entry is derived from a study of Graves' ophthalmopathy and Graves' hyperthyroidism. Study findings and constraints: From stable hyperthyroidism, ophthalmopathy was separated by a 13-signature model with about 88% sensitivity and about 81% specificity.

Amplification of the TCR beta CDR3 regions used RNA transcripts (as template). First-round RT-PCR with HTBI primers preceded a second-round multiplex PCR. Each CDR3 protein gets one entry after TCRdb re-called the multiplex PCR reads with MiXCR. The top ten clones hold around half of a sample with 240,000 or so distinct CDR3 sequences, around 45% of them seen once. Disease in donors with ophthalmopathy had moderate-to-severe activity, CAS ≥3, NOSPECS ≥4 and under 3 months' duration. Clinical symptoms and serum thyroxine were used for diagnosis; TRAb, thyroid ultrasound and orbital computed tomography were also relied on. Specimen: peripheral blood. This clonotype originated in an adult man with Graves' ophthalmopathy.

In DNA form, the CDR3 reads TGTGCCATCAGTGAGTCCGGCCCTAGCTCCTACAATGAGCAGTTCTTC. As protein: CAISESGPSSYNEQFF. The chain joins TRBV10-3 to TRBJ2-1; no firm D call. CDR3 length: 16 residues. V gave up 0 bases and J gave up 0 bases, with 9 bases separating them. Per the germline V gene, CDR1 is ENHRY and CDR2 is SYGVKD.